This TCR beta chain was obtained from a study of blood T cell repertoires in COVID-19. The method was immunoSEQ multiplex PCR; TCRdb's version includes in-frame clones alone and lacks a portion of them. The table lists hundreds of thousands of clones, approximately 84% of them singletons. Sequencing was done on a sample of peripheral blood. The clonotype comes from a woman aged 25 to 39 who had recovered from COVID-19.

In DNA form, the CDR3 reads TGTGCCACCAGTGATCGTAGCGGGAGGTCGGGCAATGAGCAGTTCTTC. Translation gives CATSDRSGRSGNEQFF. The chain couples TRBV24-1 to TRBJ2-1, with TRBD2 identical over 10 bases. From germline, CDR1 is KGHDR and CDR2 SFDVKD. V lost 3 bases, J lost 6 bases, and 7 bases stayed unmatched. The CDR3 extends over 16 amino acids.